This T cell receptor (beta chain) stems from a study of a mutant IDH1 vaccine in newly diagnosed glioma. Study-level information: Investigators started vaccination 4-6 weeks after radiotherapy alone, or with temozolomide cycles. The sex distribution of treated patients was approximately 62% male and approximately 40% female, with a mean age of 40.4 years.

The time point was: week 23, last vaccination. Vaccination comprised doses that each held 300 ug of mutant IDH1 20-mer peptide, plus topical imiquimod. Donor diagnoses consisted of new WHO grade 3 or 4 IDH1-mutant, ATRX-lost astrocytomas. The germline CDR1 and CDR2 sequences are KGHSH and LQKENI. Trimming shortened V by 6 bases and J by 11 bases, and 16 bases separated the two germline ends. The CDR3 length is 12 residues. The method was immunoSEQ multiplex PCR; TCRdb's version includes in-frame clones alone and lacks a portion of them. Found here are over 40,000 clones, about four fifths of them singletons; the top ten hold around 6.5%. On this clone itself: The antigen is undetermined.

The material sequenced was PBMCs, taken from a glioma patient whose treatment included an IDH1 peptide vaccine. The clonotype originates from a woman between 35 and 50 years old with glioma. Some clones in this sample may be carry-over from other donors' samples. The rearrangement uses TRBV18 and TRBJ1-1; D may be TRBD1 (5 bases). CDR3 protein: CASSPQVGDAFF. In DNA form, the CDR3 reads TGTGCCAGCTCCCCCCAAGTAGGGGATGCTTTCTTT.